A single sample gave rise to the 25 T cell receptor beta chains below, sequenced in a study of metastatic and nonmetastatic thyroid tumors. Ahead of thyroid surgery, no patient had received treatment of any kind. TCRdb re-clonotyped the PCR reads through MiXCR. The sample shows over 10,000 clones, approximately 26% of them seen only once. The sequenced sample was blood. The receptors were sampled from a male donor with papillary thyroid cancer or a benign thyroid nodule (not recorded which). Some clones in this sample may be carry-over from other donors' samples.

This clone occurred a few times. The CDR3 DNA reads TGTGCCAGCAGTTTCAACCCGGAAGGGACTGAAGCTTTCTTT. Encoded protein: CASSFNPEGTEAFF. The chain recombines TRBV6-5 with TRBJ1-1, with unresolved D. The CDR3 is 14 residues long. The V gene's germline CDR1 is MNHEY and CDR2 SVGAGI. Trimming removed 4 bases from V and 5 bases from J, with 14 bases in between.

This clone occurred a few times. The chain employs TRBV12-3 or TRBV12-4 and TRBJ1-4; TRBD1 aligns across 9 bases. The J segment lost 8 bases and the V segment lost 5 bases, leaving 6 bases of the junction unmatched. This CDR3 spans 14 amino acids. The CDR3 sequence is CASSGTGQGEKLFF. CDR3 DNA: TGTGCCAGCAGTGGGACAGGGCAAGGGGAAAAACTGTTTTTT.

The chain links TRBV7-8 to TRBJ2-1, with D hard to call. Looked up from germline, CDR1 is SGHVS and CDR2 is FQNEAQ. V was pared by 2 bases and J by 9 bases, with 8 bases between. The CDR3 contains 12 residues. This CDR3 is CASSLLVSEQFF. In DNA, the CDR3 is TGTGCCAGCAGCTTATTGGTATCTGAGCAGTTCTTC.

This clone rates as medium-sized. The chain joins TRBV20-1 to TRBJ1-2, with 7 bases identical to TRBD1. Germline V lookup: CDR1 DFQATT, CDR2 SNEGSKA (reference sequence). There are 16 residues in the CDR3. Losses at the gene ends were 0 bases for V and 2 bases for J; bases not matched to a gene: 9. DNA for the CDR3: TGCAGTGCTAGAGATCCCCGACAGGGTCCCAACTATGGCTACACCTTC. Residues: CSARDPRQGPNYGYTF.

This clone occurred many times. This chain links TRBV6-4 with TRBJ2-2, with D maybe TRBD2 (5 bases). CDR1 and CDR2 from the germline V gene are MRHNA and SNTAGT. The CDR3 sequence is 13 residues long. V was cut by 4 bases and J by 2 bases, with 5 bases left in between. This CDR3 reads CASSGTNTGELFF. The CDR3 DNA follows: TGTGCCAGCAGTGGGACTAACACCGGGGAGCTGTTTTTT.

J is TRBJ2-1 and V is TRBV11-1, with a weak D call TRBD1 (5 bases). Germline V gives CDR1 SGHAT, CDR2 FQDESV (reference sequence). V lost 4 bases, J lost 7 bases, and 17 bases lay in between. This CDR3 contains 15 residues. The CDR3 spells CASSSGQGRRNEQFF. CDR3 nucleotide sequence: TGTGCCAGCAGCTCCGGCCAGGGCCGGCGGAATGAGCAGTTCTTC.

This chain joins TRBV25-1 and TRBJ2-5, with 11 bases lining up with TRBD1. Germline trimming cut 2 bases from V and 0 bases from J; bases unmatched to any gene: 2. Germline V gene sequence: CDR1 MGHDK, CDR2 SYGVNS. CDR3 length: 16 residues. The CDR3 sequence: CASSERTGGNQETQYF. CDR3 bases: TGTGCCAGCAGTGAAAGGACAGGGGGCAACCAAGAGACCCAGTACTTC. The full variable domain, its missing parts supplied by reference TRBV25-1 and TRBJ2-5, is EADIYQTPRYLVIGTGKKITLECSQTMGHDKMYWYQQDPGMELHLIHYSYGVNSTEKGDLSSESTVSRIRTEHFPLTLESARPSHTSQYLCASSERTGGNQETQYFGPGTRLLVL.

This clone is labeled as medium-sized. The J gene is TRBJ1-6, the V gene TRBV10-2; unclear D gene. Trimming took 9 bases from V and 7 from J, leaving 13 bases between them. The CDR3 extends over 13 amino acids. Germline loops: CDR1 WSHSY, CDR2 SAAADI. The CDR3 sequence: CASQVNGNSPLHF. CDR3 coding DNA: TGCGCCAGTCAGGTGAATGGGAATTCACCCCTCCACTTT.

V and J are TRBV6-4 and TRBJ2-5; weak D call: TRBD2 (6 bases). TRBJ2-1 explains the end of the DNA better; the J call may be wrong. This CDR3 is 14 amino acids long. Germline V gene sequence: CDR1 MRHNA, CDR2 SNTAGT. The CDR3 protein is CASSRETSDNEQFF. CDR3 DNA: TGTGCCAGCAGCCGGGAGACGTCTGACAATGAGCAGTTCTTC.

This clone has more than one count but fewer than ten. J is TRBJ2-2 and V is TRBV6-1; TRBD2 agrees at 11 bases. The J segment lost 4 bases and the V segment lost 2 bases, leaving 3 bases of the junction unmatched. The CDR3 is 16 residues long. Per germline, CDR1 MNHNS and CDR2 SASEGT. The CDR3 reads CASSEPSGRLTGELFF. In DNA, the CDR3 is TGTGCCAGCAGTGAACCTAGCGGGAGGCTCACCGGGGAGCTGTTTTTT.

Worth noting for this clone: An end of the junction differs from the germline gene, which may be a read error. The V gene is TRBV27, the J gene TRBJ1-1, with D maybe TRBD2 (6 bases). The DNA end is more similar to TRBJ2-3, so the J call may be wrong. Germline CDR1 and CDR2: MNHEY and SMNVEV (reference sequence). There are 15 residues in the CDR3. CDR3 coding DNA: TGTGCCAGCAATTTATCGGAGGGGCACACAGATACGCAGTATTTT. Protein product: CASNLSEGHTDTQYF.

There are a few counts of this clone. V gene TRBV27 combines with J gene TRBJ2-7, with 7 bases aligning to TRBD2. J lost 7 bases, V lost 8 bases, and 5 bases had no gene match. This CDR3 has 11 residues. Germline lookup yields CDR1 MNHEY and CDR2 SMNVEV (reference sequence). For the CDR3, the DNA is TGTGCCAGCGGGGGGGGTAGTGAGCAGTACTTC. It encodes CASGGGSEQYF.

This rearrangement joins TRBV3-1 to TRBJ2-2, with D perhaps TRBD2 (5 bases). The CDR3 has 17 amino acids. Looked up from germline, CDR1 is LGHDT and CDR2 is YNNKEL (reference sequence). Trimming cost V 1 base and J 5 bases, with 17 bases left between them. CDR3 residues: CASSQGVWGVETGELFF. CDR3 DNA sequence: TGTGCCAGCAGCCAAGGGGTATGGGGAGTGGAAACCGGGGAGCTGTTTTTT.

A note on this clone: Likely a read error: the CDR3 ends without its conserved phenylalanine or tryptophan. V gene TRBV6-2 or TRBV6-3 combines with J gene TRBJ2-2; a weak D match, TRBD2 (6 bases). The germline CDR1 and CDR2 sequences are MNHEY and SVGEGT. The CDR3 has 15 amino acids. Trimming cost V 4 bases and J 11 bases, with 20 bases left between them. The DNA for the CDR3 is TGTGCCAGCAGTTCCTCGGCTAGCGCTCCCGCTGAGCTGTTTGTT. It specifies CASSSSASAPAELFV.

The chain joins TRBV20-1 to TRBJ2-5, with D tentatively TRBD1 (5 bases). Trimming cost V 5 bases and J 4 bases, with 11 bases left between them. The CDR3 consists of 12 residues. Germline CDR1 DFQATT, CDR2 SNEGSKA (reference sequence). CDR3 region: CSARRATETQYF. The CDR3, as DNA: TGCAGTGCTCGCAGGGCTACAGAGACCCAGTACTTC.

This chain joins TRBV9 and TRBJ2-2; TRBD2 matches at 11 bases. Trimming took 0 bases from V and 0 from J; bases not matched to a gene: 7. Germline V CDR1 and CDR2: SGDLS, YYNGEE. The CDR3 is made up of 19 amino acids. In DNA form, the CDR3 reads TGTGCCAGCAGCGTAGATGTCCTAGCGGGAGGACCGAACACCGGGGAGCTGTTTTTT. As protein: CASSVDVLAGGPNTGELFF. The whole variable domain, remainder taken from reference TRBV9 and TRBJ2-2, is DSGVTQTPKHLITATGQRVTLRCSPRSGDLSVYWYQQSLDQGLQFLIQYYNGEERAKGNILERFSAQQFPDLHSELNLSSLELGDSALYFCASSVDVLAGGPNTGELFFGEGSRLTVL.

The chain uses TRBV10-1 and TRBJ1-6, with a weak D call TRBD1 (5 bases). CDR3 length: 14 residues. In germline, CDR1 is WNHNN, CDR2 SYGVQD (reference sequence). Trimming took off 8 bases at V and 8 bases at J, with 16 bases between the two ends. The CDR3 region has the DNA TGCGCCAGCCGCCAGGCGACAGCAGATTCACCCCTCCACTTT. Translation gives CASRQATADSPLHF.

In its sample, this clone ranks as medium-sized. This chain links TRBV12-3 or TRBV12-4 with TRBJ2-3; TRBD2 is a possible D gene (6 bases). This CDR3 region has 15 residues. The V end was cut by 6 bases, the J end by 0 bases, with 13 bases between. CDR3 amino acids: CASRRGSTSTDTQYF. In DNA, the CDR3 is TGTGCCAGCAGACGGGGGTCTACTAGCACAGATACGCAGTATTTT.

This clone was counted between two and nine times. This sequence joins TRBV19 and TRBJ2-3, with TRBD2 identical over 10 bases. The CDR3 has 15 residues. Looked up from germline, CDR1 is LNHDA and CDR2 is SQIVND (reference sequence). Unmatched junction bases numbered 2, after V lost 4 bases and J lost 1 base. In DNA, the CDR3 is TGTGCCAGTAGTAAAGGACTAGCGGGCACAGATACGCAGTATTTT. Encoded protein: CASSKGLAGTDTQYF. Combining the CDR3 with reference TRBV19 and TRBJ2-3 gives the whole variable domain DGGITQSPKYLFRKEGQNVTLSCEQNLNHDAMYWYRQDPGQGLRLIYYSQIVNDFQKGDIAEGYSVSREKKESFPLTVTSAQKNPTAFYLCASSKGLAGTDTQYFGPGTRLTVL.

There are a few counts of this clone. The gene calls are TRBV6-1 and TRBJ2-7; 10 nucleotides line up with TRBD1. Germline loops: CDR1 MNHNS, CDR2 SASEGT. CDR3 length: 16 amino acids. V lost 2 bases, J lost 7 bases, and 11 bases stayed unmatched. As DNA, the CDR3 is TGTGCCAGCAGTGAAAAAGGGACAGGGGCCCGGGGGGAGCAGTACTTC. Translating it yields CASSEKGTGARGEQYF.

This clone is medium-sized (0.01 to 0.1%). The chain uses TRBV6-1 and TRBJ1-1; D is ambiguous. Germline V gene sequence: CDR1 MNHNS, CDR2 SASEGT. This CDR3 contains 13 residues. With 6 bases removed from V and 0 bases from J, the gap between germline ends came to 8 bases. CDR3 nucleotide sequence: TGTGCCAGCAGCGGACGTATGAACACTGAAGCTTTCTTT. Protein product: CASSGRMNTEAFF.

In this sample, this clone turned up a few times. CDR3 sequence reads: CASSLSQTGELFF. CDR3 sequence (DNA): TGTGCCAGCAGCTTAAGTCAGACCGGGGAGCTGTTTTTT. V is TRBV7-2 and J is TRBJ2-2, with D unclear. Trimming shortened V by 2 bases and J by 5 bases, and 6 bases separated the two germline ends. Germline-derived CDR1 and CDR2 are SGHTA and FQGNSA. The CDR3 totals 13 residues.

With respect to this clone: One base away lies a much larger clone, so this may be a sequencing read error. This CDR3 is also generated by other DNA sequences in the sample. The V call is TRBV6-2 or TRBV6-3, the J call TRBJ2-3, with no clear D. The CDR3 is 14 residues long. Between the trimmed V and J ends, which lost 6 bases and 3 bases, there was a span of 13 bases. Germline V gives CDR1 MNHEY, CDR2 SVGEGT. CDR3 protein: CASRGGNPTDTQYF. In DNA, the CDR3 is TGTGCCAGCAGGGGCGGAAACCCGACAGATACGCAGTATTTT.

This clone turned up a few times. The chain is built from TRBV28 and TRBJ2-3, with a weak D call TRBD2 (6 bases). The germline V gene has CDR1 MDHEN and CDR2 SYDVKM. V lost 6 bases to trimming and J lost 4 bases, with 29 bases between them. The CDR3 is made up of 19 amino acids. The CDR3 loop is CASRAASRGVAEWADTQYF. In nucleotides, the CDR3 is TGTGCCAGCAGAGCAGCCTCCCGCGGGGTAGCGGAATGGGCAGATACGCAGTATTTT. Filled out from reference TRBV28 and TRBJ2-3, the complete variable domain reads DVKVTQSSRYLVKRTGEKVFLECVQDMDHENMFWYRQDPGLGLRLIYFSYDVKMKEKGDIPEGYSVSREKKERFSLILESASTNQTSMYLCASRAASRGVAEWADTQYFGPGTRLTVL.

V is TRBV12-3 or TRBV12-4 and J is TRBJ2-5, with TRBD2 identical over 8 bases. CDR3 size: 15 residues. V shed 3 bases and J 0 bases; nucleotides not matched to a gene: 3. The CDR3 coding sequence is TGTGCCAGCAGTTTTTCGGGGGGGCACCAAGAGACCCAGTACTTC. This gives the protein CASSFSGGHQETQYF.